Listed below are T cell receptor beta chains from one sample, sequenced in a study of CD8 T cells in ankylosing spondylitis. TCRdb re-analysed the 5' RACE reads in MiXCR, keeping a single row per CDR3 protein. Here the sample spans around 140,000 distinct CDR3 sequences, about 10% being singletons. The sequenced sample consisted of blood, either unsorted or a sorted T cell fraction (not recorded which). These receptors all come from a female donor with ankylosing spondylitis or in good health (not recorded which). The CDR3 runs from the conserved cysteine through the conserved F or W. A D gene is named only where the DNA matches it firmly. Not all rows give a size; the values are once, few, many and, for expanded clones, a class.

.	TRBV27	many	11	TRBJ2-7	TGTGCCAGCAGGGACCTCTACGAGCAGTACTTC	CASRDLYEQYF
.	TRBV28	.	15	TRBJ2-7	TGTGCCACCTTAAGCGGGCCGAGGGGTACCTACGAGCAGTACTTC	CATLSGPRGTYEQYF
TRBD2	TRBV5-1	many	15	TRBJ2-1	TGCGCCAGCAGCTCCACACCGGGACTATACAATGAGCAGTTCTTC	CASSSTPGLYNEQFF
.	TRBV23-1	many	16	TRBJ1-5	TGCGCCAGCAGTCAAAGGGCAGGGAAGGTTCAACAGCCCCAGCATTTT	CASSQRAGKVQQPQHF
.	TRBV15	many	16	TRBJ1-2	TGTGCCACCAGCAGAGGCGGTGAGGGGTCTAACTATGGCTACACCTTC	CATSRGGEGSNYGYTF
.	TRBV5-1	many	14	TRBJ2-5	TGCGCCAGCAGCTCCGGAGAGTACCAAGAGACCCAGTACTTC	CASSSGEYQETQYF
TRBD2	TRBV5-1	many	18	TRBJ2-1	TGCGCCAGCAGCTTAACCGGGACTAGCGGGAGGGTATATAATGAGCAGTTCTTC	CASSLTGTSGRVYNEQFF
.	TRBV12-5	many	12	TRBJ2-2	TGTGCTAGTGCCCAGGAGGGGGGGGAGCTGTTTTTT	CASAQEGGELFF
.	TRBV19	many	15	TRBJ1-1	TGTGCCAGTAGTTTAACTCCGGGACGTAACACTGAAGCTTTCTTT	CASSLTPGRNTEAFF
.	TRBV7-9	many	11	TRBJ1-2	TGTGCCAGCACCCCCGGGTATGGCTACACCTTC	CASTPGYGYTF
.	TRBV18	once	14	TRBJ2-1	TGTGCCAGCTCACCACAGGCATTTTCGAATGAGCAGCTCTTC	CASSPQAFSNEQLF
.	TRBV3-1	many	12	TRBJ2-5	TGTGCCAGCAGCCAAGGTGGAGAGACCCAGTACTTC	CASSQGGETQYF
TRBD1	TRBV14	.	15	TRBJ1-4	TGTGCCAGCAGCGCCAGGACAGGAGCAAATGAAAAACTGTTTTTT	CASSARTGANEKLFF
.	TRBV12-3/TRBV12-4	many	15	TRBJ1-5	TGTGCCAGCAGTTTAGGGGGGGCGGTCAATCAGCCCCAGCATTTT	CASSLGGAVNQPQHF
TRBD1	TRBV29-1	many	12	TRBJ2-1	TGCAGGGTTACAGGGGATTACAATGAGCAGTTCTTC	CRVTGDYNEQFF
TRBD1	TRBV20-1	many	15	TRBJ1-3	TGCAGTGCTACCCGGGACAGGGAATCTGGAAACACCATATATTTT	CSATRDRESGNTIYF
.	TRBV9	many	16	TRBJ1-2	TGTGCCAGCAGCGTAGCGTCGGGGCTTTGGCAATATGGCTACACCTTC	CASSVASGLWQYGYTF
TRBD1	TRBV3-1	.	15	TRBJ1-1	TGTGCCAGCAGAGGCACCGGGACAGGGAACACTGAAGCTTTCTTT	CASRGTGTGNTEAFF
TRBD2	TRBV10-2	.	14	TRBJ2-1	TGCGCCAGCAGAAGAACTAGCGGGGGTAACGAGCAGTTCTTC	CASRRTSGGNEQFF
.	TRBV4-1	few	15	TRBJ1-2	TGCGCCAGCAGCCCCTACTCGGGACAAGGATATGGCTACACCTTC	CASSPYSGQGYGYTF
TRBD2	TRBV20-1	few	12	TRBJ2-1	TGCAGTGCGTTAGCGGGGGGAGATGAGCAGTTCTTC	CSALAGGDEQFF
TRBD2	TRBV7-9	many	14	TRBJ2-7	TGTGCCAGCAGCTTCTTAGCGGGATGGGGCGAGCAGTACTTC	CASSFLAGWGEQYF
TRBD1	TRBV5-1	many	16	TRBJ2-7	TGCGCCAGCAGCTGGGGGACAGGGAGTTACATATACGAGCAGTACTTC	CASSWGTGSYIYEQYF
.	TRBV4-1	many	15	TRBJ2-7	TGCGCCAGCAGCCGCGAAGATCGACAGGAATACGAGCAGTACTTC	CASSREDRQEYEQYF
.	TRBV5-1	many	16	TRBJ1-6	TGCGCCAGCAGCTTGGAGAAGAGCTCCTATAATTCACCCCTCCACTTT	CASSLEKSSYNSPLHF
.	TRBV2	many	13	TRBJ2-3	TGTGCCAGCCGAGCGGATAGCACAGATACGCAGTATTTT	CASRADSTDTQYF